This is a list of T cell receptor beta chains from one sample in a study of blood T cell repertoires in COVID-19. Sequencing was performed with immunoSEQ multiplex PCR; in TCRdb, only in-frame clones are kept and a portion is missing. Here the sample spans 400,000 to 500,000 clones, approximately 87% being singletons. The sequencing sample was made of PBMCs or T cells enriched from blood (not recorded which). The origin of the receptors is a woman aged 40 to 50 who had recovered from COVID-19. CDR3s include the opening cysteine and the closing phenylalanine or tryptophan. D genes are given only for firm matches. Some rows mark clone size as missing; the rest say once, few, many or name a class of expanded clone.

TRBJ2-1	-	TRBV9	-	CASSVVPGGAGNEQFF	TGTGCCAGCAGCGTAGTACCGGGGGGCGCAGGCAATGAGCAGTTCTTC
TRBJ2-4	TRBD2	TRBV3-1/TRBV3-2	once	CASSATSGRGGAKNIQYF	TGTGCCAGCAGCGCGACTAGCGGGAGAGGGGGGGCCAAAAACATTCAGTACTTC
TRBJ2-7	TRBD2	TRBV10-1	-	CASSDKTSGYEQYF	TGCGCCAGCAGCGACAAAACTAGCGGCTACGAGCAGTACTTC
TRBJ1-1	-	TRBV4-3	-	CASSQDLGEHTEAFF	TGCGCCAGCAGCCAAGATCTAGGGGAACACACTGAAGCTTTCTTT
TRBJ1-2	-	TRBV12-3/TRBV12-4	once	CASSLATHGYTF	TGTGCCAGCAGTTTAGCGACACATGGCTACACCTTC
TRBJ2-7	TRBD2	TRBV4-1	-	CASSQERLSTSGILSYEQYF	TGCGCCAGCAGCCAAGAAAGGCTGTCGACTAGCGGGATTCTCTCCTACGAGCAGTACTTC
TRBJ2-7	TRBD2	TRBV4-3	few	CASSQSWGWSSGSKPYEQYF	TGCGCCAGCAGCCAATCCTGGGGGTGGAGTAGCGGGAGTAAGCCCTACGAGCAGTACTTC
TRBJ1-2	-	TRBV14	-	CASSLRNANYGYTF	TGTGCCAGCAGCCTACGAAATGCGAACTATGGCTACACCTTC
TRBJ2-1	-	TRBV7-2	-	CASSLERGYNEQFF	TGTGCCAGCAGCTTAGAACGGGGGTACAATGAGCAGTTCTTC
TRBJ1-2	-	TRBV3-1/TRBV3-2	-	CASSQADTSNYGYTF	TGTGCCAGCAGCCAAGCGGACACTTCAAACTATGGCTACACCTTC
TRBJ1-3	TRBD1	TRBV25-1	-	CASSLTGSGNTIYF	TGTGCCAGCAGTTTGACAGGGTCTGGAAACACCATATATTTT
TRBJ1-2	TRBD1	TRBV15	-	CATSMLEGRGPRYGYTF	TGTGCCACCAGCATGTTGGAGGGAAGGGGGCCCAGGTATGGCTACACCTTC
TRBJ2-1	TRBD2	TRBV24-1	-	CATSDPGLAVNEQFF	TGTGCCACCAGTGACCCGGGACTAGCGGTCAATGAGCAGTTCTTC
TRBJ1-2	-	TRBV24-1	few	CATSVGSDYGYTF	TGTGCCACCAGTGTTGGCAGTGACTATGGCTACACCTTC
TRBJ1-3	-	TRBV7-6	-	CASSPGRVGSGNTIYF	TGTGCCAGCAGCCCCGGGAGGGTAGGGAGCGGAAACACCATATATTTT
TRBJ1-1	-	TRBV18	-	CASSLTAEAFF	TGTGCCAGCTCACTGACAGCTGAAGCTTTCTTT
TRBJ2-5	TRBD2	TRBV10-3	-	CAISDMGGPEKTQYF	TGTGCCATCAGTGACATGGGAGGGCCAGAGAAGACCCAGTACTTC
TRBJ1-1	TRBD1	TRBV6-2/TRBV6-3	-	CASSSRQGAEAFF	TGTGCCAGCAGTTCCCGACAGGGGGCTGAAGCTTTCTTT
TRBJ2-1	-	TRBV27	-	CASHLSGGQTYNEQFF	TGTGCCAGCCACCTCTCCGGGGGACAGACATACAATGAGCAGTTCTTC
TRBJ2-4	TRBD1	TRBV4-3	-	CASSQEQTGEEDIQYF	TGCGCCAGCAGCCAAGAACAAACAGGGGAAGAGGACATTCAGTACTTC
TRBJ1-1	-	TRBV3-1/TRBV3-2	-	CASSQGLGGLGTEAFF	TGTGCCAGCAGCCAAGGGCTCGGGGGGTTGGGGACTGAAGCTTTCTTT
TRBJ2-7	TRBD2	TRBV10-3	-	CAIGTSGSYEQYF	TGTGCCATCGGGACTAGCGGGAGCTACGAGCAGTACTTC
TRBJ2-3	-	TRBV5-4	-	CASSPALAAGPSTDTQYF	TGTGCCAGCAGCCCCGCCTTAGCGGCGGGACCAAGCACAGATACGCAGTATTTT
TRBJ2-1	TRBD2	TRBV5-4	-	CASSWGVILAGGSYNEQFF	TGTGCCAGCAGCTGGGGGGTAATATTGGCGGGAGGTTCCTACAATGAGCAGTTCTTC
TRBJ2-1	TRBD1	TRBV13	-	CASSLTGESYNEQFF	TGTGCCAGCAGCTTAACAGGGGAATCCTACAATGAGCAGTTCTTC
TRBJ1-6	-	TRBV7-2	-	CASSALGGGEALHF	TGTGCCAGCAGCGCCCTCGGAGGTGGTGAGGCCCTCCACTTT